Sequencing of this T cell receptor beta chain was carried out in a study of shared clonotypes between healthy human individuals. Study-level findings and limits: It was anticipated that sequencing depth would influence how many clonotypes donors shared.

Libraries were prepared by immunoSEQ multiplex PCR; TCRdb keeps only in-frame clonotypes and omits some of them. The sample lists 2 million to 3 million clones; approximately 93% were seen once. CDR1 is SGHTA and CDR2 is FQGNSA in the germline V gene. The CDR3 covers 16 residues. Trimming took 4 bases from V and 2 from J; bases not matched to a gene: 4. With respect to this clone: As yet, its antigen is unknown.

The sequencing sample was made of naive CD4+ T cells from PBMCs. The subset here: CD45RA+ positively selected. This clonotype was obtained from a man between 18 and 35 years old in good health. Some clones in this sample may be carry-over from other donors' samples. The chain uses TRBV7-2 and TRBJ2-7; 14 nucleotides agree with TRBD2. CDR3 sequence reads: CASSSQGLAGAYEQYF. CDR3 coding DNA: TGTGCCAGCAGCTCCCAGGGACTAGCGGGAGCCTACGAGCAGTACTTC. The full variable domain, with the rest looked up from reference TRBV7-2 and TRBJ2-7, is GAGVSQSPSNKVTEKGKDVELRCDPISGHTALYWYRQSLGQGLEFLIYFQGNSAPDKSGLPSDRFSAERTGGSVSTLTIQRTQQEDSAVYLCASSSQGLAGAYEQYFGPGTRLTVT.